This section outlines one T cell receptor (beta chain) sequence together with its context. Its cognate antigen is unknown. One junction end disagrees with the germline gene, perhaps due to a read error. Both TCR beta VDJ combination and CDR3 sequence profiling were carried out. Genomic DNA was the template for this profiling. Via MiXCR, TCRdb re-called the reads, giving one row per CDR3 protein. The table has hundreds of thousands of distinct CDR3 sequences, 60% to 80% seen once; the top ten hold more than 3.5%. This entry belongs to a study of CD8+CD57+ T cells in acquired aplastic anemia. Study at large: The sorted CD4+ and CD8+ cells yielded an average around 3 ug of DNA. Study-wide results and caveats: The CD8+ Simpson's diversity of patients and controls was not significantly different.

The CDR3 is 13 amino acids. CDR1 SQVTM and CDR2 ANQGSEA come from the germline V gene. The chain uses TRBV29-1 and TRBJ1-1; D perhaps matches TRBD1 (6 bases). The clonotype was recovered from a human donor in good health, serving as a control. The sequenced material came from sorted CD4+, CD8+, or CD8+CD57+ T cells (not recorded which) from PBMCs. Written as DNA, the CDR3 is TGCAGCGTTTCGGGGGCTACGAACACTGAAGCATTCTTT. It encodes CSVSGATNTEAFF.